This T cell receptor (beta chain) was found in a study of blood T cell repertoires in COVID-19. On the study more broadly: Acute and convalescent COVID-19 samples came from the United States, Italy and Spain.

Germline loops: CDR1 WSHSY, CDR2 SAAADI. The V end lost 4 bases, the J end lost 2 bases, and 15 bases lay between the germline ends. The CDR3 is 16 residues long. Study processing details: Counts of nucleated cells, estimated from reference gene primer amplification, were obtained. The assay was immunoSEQ multiplex PCR, and TCRdb's table has in-frame clones only and misses some. The V and J calls and the clone size are those of that table, but D and trimming were determined from the DNA. The data hold over 60,000 clones, with 88% observed a single time. The clonotype originates from a man between 65 and 85 years old with active or convalescent COVID-19. The rearrangement links TRBV10-2 to TRBJ1-3; D is unresolved. Sequencing used peripheral blood. CDR3 sequence (DNA): TGCGCCAGCAGTGGACGGAGGACGACCGCTGGAAACACCATATATTTT. As protein: CASSGRRTTAGNTIYF.